The clone carrying this T cell receptor beta chain was observed once. CDR1 and CDR2 (germline): LNHDA, SQIVND (reference sequence). The CDR3 sequence is 15 residues long. V was trimmed by 9 bases and J by 5 bases, leaving 17 bases between them. The sample is drawn from a study of control samples from healthy donors and cancer patients. Data came from immunoSEQ multiplex PCR; TCRdb stores just in-frame clones and leaves some out. The sample shows roughly 130,000 clones, around 96% of them seen only once. The source material was blood. This receptor was taken from a young man in good health. The chain recombines TRBV19 with TRBJ1-6, with a possible D match to TRBD1 (5 bases). The CDR3 loop is CARLYEDRDNSPLHF. The CDR3 DNA reads as TGTGCCAGACTATATGAAGACAGAGATAATTCACCCCTCCACTTT.